This TCR beta chain was sequenced during a study of T-cell memory formation after mild COVID-19. 5'RACE primed at constant segments yielded TCR alpha and TCR beta cDNA libraries bearing sample barcodes and UMIs. TCRdb independently ran MiXCR on the 5' RACE reads; one entry per CDR3 protein. The sample contains almost 250,000 distinct CDR3 sequences, over 15% of which appear only once. General observations from the study: Shrinking CD4+ clones resided mostly in CM and EM, and CD8+ ones in EMRA. Nothing confirmed that second-wave clones peaking on day 37 were specific for SARS-CoV-2.

Germline V gives CDR1 KGHDR, CDR2 SFDVKD. Trimming left V 1 base short and J 11 bases short, with 10 bases between. The CDR3 extends over 12 amino acids. Regarding this clonotype: Antigen unknown.

The TCR originated in an adult woman who had mild COVID-19 (a few samples of this study predate the infection). Cell type and time point are not known. The sequencing sample was made of PBMCs or a T cell subset sorted from them (not recorded which). The V call is TRBV24-1, the J call TRBJ1-2, with D perhaps matching TRBD1 (5 bases). The CDR3 bases are TGTGCCACCAGTGATTTACCGGGGGAATACACCTTC. Residues: CATSDLPGEYTF.